The entry below describes one TCR beta chain. Germline assignment: CDR1 SGHAT and CDR2 FQNNGV. This CDR3 comprises 15 residues. J gave up 3 bases and V 5 bases, and 9 bases lay outside the gene matches. These data originate in a study of T-cell memory formation after mild COVID-19. TCRdb fed the 5' RACE reads into MiXCR, producing one record per CDR3 protein. The sample lists approximately 410,000 distinct CDR3 sequences; around 22% were seen once. The source material was PBMCs or a T cell subset sorted from them (not recorded which). The chain employs TRBV11-2 and TRBJ1-1; 7 nucleotides line up with TRBD1. The receptor was derived from an adult woman who had mild COVID-19 (a few samples of this study predate the infection). Cell type and time point are not known. This CDR3 is CASSRIQGVHTEAFF. The CDR3 nucleotides are TGTGCCAGCAGCCGTATCCAGGGGGTGCACACTGAAGCTTTCTTT. The whole variable domain, filled in from reference TRBV11-2 and TRBJ1-1, reads EAGVAQSPRYKIIEKRQSVAFWCNPISGHATLYWYQQILGQGPKLLIQFQNNGVVDDSQLPKDRFSAERLKGVDSTLKIQPAKLEDSAVYLCASSRIQGVHTEAFFGQGTRLTVV.